This TCR beta chain comes out of a study of cytomegalovirus exposure and HLA in healthy donors. PCR employed 60 Vbeta and 13 Jbeta primers. TCRdb's copy holds only in-frame clones and misses some; the assay was immunoSEQ multiplex PCR. Recorded for this sample: fewer than 150,000 clones. Germline assignment: CDR1 LGHNA and CDR2 YNFKEQ. This CDR3 is built from 16 residues. The germline V and J ends were trimmed by 2 bases and 0 bases, with 11 bases remaining between them. This chain links TRBV4-2 with TRBJ1-5, with a tentative D call TRBD1 (6 bases). Sequencing was carried out using PBMCs. The TCR was taken from a man in his forties in good health and CMV-seronegative. Here the CDR3 DNA reads TGTGCCAGCAGCCAAACGGGGGGCTATAGCAATCAGCCCCAGCATTTT. Translation: CASSQTGGYSNQPQHF.